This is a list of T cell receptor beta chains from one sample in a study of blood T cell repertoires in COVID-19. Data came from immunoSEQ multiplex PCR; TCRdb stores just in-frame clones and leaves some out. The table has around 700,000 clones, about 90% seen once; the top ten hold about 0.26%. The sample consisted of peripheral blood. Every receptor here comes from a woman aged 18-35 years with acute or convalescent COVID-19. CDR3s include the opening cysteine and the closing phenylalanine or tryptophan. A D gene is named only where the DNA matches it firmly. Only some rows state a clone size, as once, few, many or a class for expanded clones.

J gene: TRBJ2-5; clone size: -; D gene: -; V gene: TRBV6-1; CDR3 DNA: TGTGCCAGCAGTGAGCGGTGGGAGACCCAGTACTTC; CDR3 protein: CASSERWETQYF
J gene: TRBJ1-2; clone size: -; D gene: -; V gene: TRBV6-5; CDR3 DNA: TGTGCCAGCAGTTATGACACTAACTATGGCTACACCTTC; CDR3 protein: CASSYDTNYGYTF
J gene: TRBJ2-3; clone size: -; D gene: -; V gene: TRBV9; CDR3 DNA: TGTGCCAGCAGCGCCCCACGGGCTGGGGGGACTAGCACAGATACGCAGTATTTT; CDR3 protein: CASSAPRAGGTSTDTQYF
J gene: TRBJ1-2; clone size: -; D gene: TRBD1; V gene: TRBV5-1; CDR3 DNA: TGCGCCAGCAAGGGACAGGGGGCACTCGGGGACTATGGCTACACCTTC; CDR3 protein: CASKGQGALGDYGYTF
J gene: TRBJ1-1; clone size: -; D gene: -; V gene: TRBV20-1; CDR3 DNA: TGCAGTCCCGGGGGAACCGAAGCTTTCTTT; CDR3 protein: CSPGGTEAFF
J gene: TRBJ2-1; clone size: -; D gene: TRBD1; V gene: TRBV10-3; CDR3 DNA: TGTGCCATCAGTGGCTCATGGACAGGGAGAAAGAACAATGAGCAGTTCTTC; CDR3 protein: CAISGSWTGRKNNEQFF
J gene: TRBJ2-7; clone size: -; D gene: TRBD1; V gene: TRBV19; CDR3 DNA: TGTGCCAGTAGTCCCTGGACAGGGGAAAGGCCTAACGAGCAGTACTTC; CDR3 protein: CASSPWTGERPNEQYF
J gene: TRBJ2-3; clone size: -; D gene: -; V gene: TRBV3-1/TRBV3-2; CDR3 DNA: TGTGCCAGCAGCCAAACGACTGTCTCGAAGGAGTATTTT; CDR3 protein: CASSQTTVSKEYF
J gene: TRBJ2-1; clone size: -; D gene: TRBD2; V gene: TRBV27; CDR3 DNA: TGTGCCAGCACTAAAGGGACTAGCGGGGGGGGAGGCGAGCAGTTCTTC; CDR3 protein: CASTKGTSGGGGEQFF
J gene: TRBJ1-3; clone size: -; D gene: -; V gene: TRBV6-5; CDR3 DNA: TGTGCCAGCAGTACACAGGGTAGGAACACCATATATTTT; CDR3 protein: CASSTQGRNTIYF
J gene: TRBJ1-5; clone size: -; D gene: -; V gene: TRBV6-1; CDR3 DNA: TGTGCCAGCAGTGAACCAGGGTCTCGGCAGCCCCAGCATTTT; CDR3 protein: CASSEPGSRQPQHF
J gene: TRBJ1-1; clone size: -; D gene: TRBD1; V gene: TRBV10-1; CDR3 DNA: TGCGCCGCCCCGGGGGGGACAGGGGGCACTGAAGCTTTCTTT; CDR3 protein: CAAPGGTGGTEAFF
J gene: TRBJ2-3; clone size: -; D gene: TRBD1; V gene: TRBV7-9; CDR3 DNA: TGTGCCAGCAGCTTATGGACAGGGAGGAGCCCAGATACGCAGTATTTT; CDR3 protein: CASSLWTGRSPDTQYF
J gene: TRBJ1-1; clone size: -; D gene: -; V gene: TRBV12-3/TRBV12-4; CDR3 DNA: TGTGCCAGCAGCCCCAGGCCGTGGACTCAAGCTTTCTTT; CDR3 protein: CASSPRPWTQAFF
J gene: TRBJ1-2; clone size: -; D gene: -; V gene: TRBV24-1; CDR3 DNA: TGTGCCACCAGTGATTTTACAGCTAACTATGGCTACACCTTC; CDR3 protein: CATSDFTANYGYTF
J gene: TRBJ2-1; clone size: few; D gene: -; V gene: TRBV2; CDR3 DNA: TGTGCCAGGAAGAGGACTCCTTTACATTCCTACAATGAGCAGTTCTTC; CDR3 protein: CARKRTPLHSYNEQFF
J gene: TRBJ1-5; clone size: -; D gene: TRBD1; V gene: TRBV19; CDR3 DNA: TGTGCCAGTAGCAGGGCAGGGGGAAAGCAGCCCCAGCATTTT; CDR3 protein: CASSRAGGKQPQHF
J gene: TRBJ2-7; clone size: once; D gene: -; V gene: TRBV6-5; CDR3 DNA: TGTGCCAGTTACAGGGATTCCTACGAGCAGTACTTC; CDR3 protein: CASYRDSYEQYF
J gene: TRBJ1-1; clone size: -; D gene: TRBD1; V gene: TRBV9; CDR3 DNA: TGTGCCAGCAGTACAGGGGCCACGACTGAAGCTTTCTTT; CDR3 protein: CASSTGATTEAFF
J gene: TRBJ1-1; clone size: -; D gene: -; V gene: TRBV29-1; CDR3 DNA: TGCAGCGTTGAAGACGGCGGAGGTGCTGAAGCTTTCTTT; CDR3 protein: CSVEDGGGAEAFF
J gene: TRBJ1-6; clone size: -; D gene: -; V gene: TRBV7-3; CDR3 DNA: TGTGCCAGCAGCTTAAACCCAGGGGACCATTCACCCCTCCACTTT; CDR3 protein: CASSLNPGDHSPLHF
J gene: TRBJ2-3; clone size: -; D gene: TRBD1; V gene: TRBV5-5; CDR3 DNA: TGTGCCAGCAGCAAAGGACAGGGCTCTAGCACAAATACGCAGTATTTT; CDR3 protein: CASSKGQGSSTNTQYF
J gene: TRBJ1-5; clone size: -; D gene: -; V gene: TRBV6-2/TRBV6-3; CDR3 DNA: TGTGCCAGCAGTTATAGCGGGGACAAATTAAAAAATCAGCCCCAGCATTTT; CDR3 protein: CASSYSGDKLKNQPQHF
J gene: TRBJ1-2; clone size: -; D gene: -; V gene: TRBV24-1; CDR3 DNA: TGTGCCACCAGTGATTCCCAAGACAGGTTCCTTTATGGCTACACCTTC; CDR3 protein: CATSDSQDRFLYGYTF
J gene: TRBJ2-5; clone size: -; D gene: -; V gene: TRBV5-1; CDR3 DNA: TGCGCCAGCAGCTTGTCTGGAGGGCCACAAGAGACCCAGTACTTC; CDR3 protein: CASSLSGGPQETQYF
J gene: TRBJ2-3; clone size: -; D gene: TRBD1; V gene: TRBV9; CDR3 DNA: TGTGCCAGCAGCGTAGACAGGGGGACGCAGTATTTT; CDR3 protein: CASSVDRGTQYF
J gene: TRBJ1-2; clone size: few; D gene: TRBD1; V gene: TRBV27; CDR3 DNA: TGTGCCAGCAGTTCAGGGACAGGCTCCTTCTATGGCTACACCTTC; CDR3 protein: CASSSGTGSFYGYTF
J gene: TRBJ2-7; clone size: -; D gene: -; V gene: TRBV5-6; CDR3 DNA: TGTGCCAGCAGCTTGGGTGTGGCCGAGCAGTACTTC; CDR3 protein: CASSLGVAEQYF
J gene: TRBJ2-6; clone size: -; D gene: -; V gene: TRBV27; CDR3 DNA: TGTGCCAGCAGTTCCCTCCGCTCTGGGGCCAACGTCCTGACTTTC; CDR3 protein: CASSSLRSGANVLTF
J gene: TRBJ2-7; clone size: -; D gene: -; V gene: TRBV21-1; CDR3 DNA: TGTGCCAGCAGCAAGGCTGGACAGGGGTCCCCCCTAGACGAGCAGTACTTC; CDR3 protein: CASSKAGQGSPLDEQYF
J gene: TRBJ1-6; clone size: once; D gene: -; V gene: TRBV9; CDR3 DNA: TGTGCCAGCAGCTTACGGACGGGAGATTCACCCCTCCACTTT; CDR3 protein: CASSLRTGDSPLHF